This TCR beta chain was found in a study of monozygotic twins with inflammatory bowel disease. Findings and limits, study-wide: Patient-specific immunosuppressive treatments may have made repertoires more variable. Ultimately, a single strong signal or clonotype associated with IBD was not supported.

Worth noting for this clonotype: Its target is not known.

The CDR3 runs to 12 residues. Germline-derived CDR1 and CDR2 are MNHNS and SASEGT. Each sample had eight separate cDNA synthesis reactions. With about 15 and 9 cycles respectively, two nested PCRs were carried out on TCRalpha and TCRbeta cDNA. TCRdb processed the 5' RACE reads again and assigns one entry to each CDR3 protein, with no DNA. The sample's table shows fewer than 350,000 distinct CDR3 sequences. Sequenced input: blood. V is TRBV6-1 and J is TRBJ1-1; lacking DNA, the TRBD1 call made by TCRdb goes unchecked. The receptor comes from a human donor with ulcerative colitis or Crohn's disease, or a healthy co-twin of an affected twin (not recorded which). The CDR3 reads CASSGRDRGTVF.